This T cell receptor beta chain was documented in a study of human T cells and chemical hapten exposure. Study-wide context: Subjects had 2% DPC placed on roughly 2 cm by roughly 2 cm of upper inner arm skin for sensitization.

The germline V gene encodes CDR1 MNHNS and CDR2 SASEGT. This CDR3 has 16 residues. On this clonotype itself: At one end, the junction sequence differs from germline, possibly due to a read error.

Time point indicated: patch test 1, 2 weeks after DPC sensitization. Treatment noted: therapeutic diphenylcyclopropenone sensitization with weekly scalp DPC. TCRdb reprocessed the RACE reads via MiXCR and lists one record per CDR3 protein. Here the sample spans some 180,000 distinct CDR3 sequences, approximately 20% being singletons. This specimen consisted of whole blood, obtained in connection with sensitization to the hapten diphenylcyclopropenone (DPC). The V call is TRBV6-1, the J call TRBJ2-3; 8 bases map to TRBD2. The clonotype originates from a woman in her 50s with alopecia areata. Some clones in this sample may be carry-over from other donors' samples. The chain's CDR3 is CASNEAGAVSTDTQYF. The CDR3, as DNA: TGTGCCAGCAATGAAGCGGGAGCGGTCTCCACAGATACGCAGTATTTT.